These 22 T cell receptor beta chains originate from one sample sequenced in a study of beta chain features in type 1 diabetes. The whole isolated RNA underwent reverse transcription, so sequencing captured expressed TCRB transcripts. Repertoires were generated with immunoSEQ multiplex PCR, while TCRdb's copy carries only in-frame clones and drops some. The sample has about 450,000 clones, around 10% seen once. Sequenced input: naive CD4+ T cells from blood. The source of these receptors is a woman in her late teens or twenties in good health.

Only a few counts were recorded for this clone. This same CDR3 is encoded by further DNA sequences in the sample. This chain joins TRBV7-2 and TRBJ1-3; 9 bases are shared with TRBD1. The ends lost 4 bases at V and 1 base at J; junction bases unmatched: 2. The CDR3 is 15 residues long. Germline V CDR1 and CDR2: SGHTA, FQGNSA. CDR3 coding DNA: TGTGCCAGCAGCTCTGGGACAGGGTCTGGAAACACCATATATTTT. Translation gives CASSSGTGSGNTIYF.

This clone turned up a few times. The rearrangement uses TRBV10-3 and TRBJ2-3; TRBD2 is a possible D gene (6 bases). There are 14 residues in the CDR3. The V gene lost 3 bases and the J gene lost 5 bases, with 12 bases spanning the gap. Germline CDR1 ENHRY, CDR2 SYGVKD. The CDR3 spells CAISDPGLGDTQYF. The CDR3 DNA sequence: TGTGCCATCAGTGATCCGGGACTGGGAGATACGCAGTATTTT.

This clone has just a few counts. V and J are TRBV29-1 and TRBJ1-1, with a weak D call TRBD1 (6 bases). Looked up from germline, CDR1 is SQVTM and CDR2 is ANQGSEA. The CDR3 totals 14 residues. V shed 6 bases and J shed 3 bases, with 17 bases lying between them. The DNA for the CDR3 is TGCAGCGTGACCCTTGGGGGCTTGGACACTGAAGCTTTCTTT. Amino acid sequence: CSVTLGGLDTEAFF.

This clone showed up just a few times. Written as DNA, the CDR3 is TGTGCCAGCAGCGACCCGGGACAGGGAGATACGCAGTATTTT. It is translated as CASSDPGQGDTQYF. This chain connects TRBV11-1 to TRBJ2-3; 9 nucleotides agree with TRBD1. After removal of 5 bases from V and 5 bases from J, the junction contained 5 bases not matched to a gene. The CDR3 consists of 14 residues. Germline CDR1 reads SGHAT; CDR2 reads FQDESV (reference sequence).

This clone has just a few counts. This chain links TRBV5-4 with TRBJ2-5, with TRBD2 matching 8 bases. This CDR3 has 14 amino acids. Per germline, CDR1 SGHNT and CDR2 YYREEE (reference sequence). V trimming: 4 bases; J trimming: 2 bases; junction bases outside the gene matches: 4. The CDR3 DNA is TGTGCCAGCAGCCCAAGACTAGCGCAAGAGACCCAGTACTTC. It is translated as CASSPRLAQETQYF.

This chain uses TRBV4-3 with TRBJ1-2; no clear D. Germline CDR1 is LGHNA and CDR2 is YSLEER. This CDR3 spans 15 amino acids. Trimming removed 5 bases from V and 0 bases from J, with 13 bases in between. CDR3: CASSEEAVANYGYTF. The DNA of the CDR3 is TGCGCCAGCAGCGAGGAGGCGGTAGCTAACTATGGCTACACCTTC.

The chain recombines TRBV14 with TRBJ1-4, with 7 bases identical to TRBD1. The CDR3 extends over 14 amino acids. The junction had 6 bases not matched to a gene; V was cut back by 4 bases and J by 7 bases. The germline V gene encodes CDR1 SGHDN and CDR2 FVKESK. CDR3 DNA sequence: TGTGCCAGCAGCCTCCGGGACAGCACTGAAAAACTGTTTTTT. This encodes CASSLRDSTEKLFF.

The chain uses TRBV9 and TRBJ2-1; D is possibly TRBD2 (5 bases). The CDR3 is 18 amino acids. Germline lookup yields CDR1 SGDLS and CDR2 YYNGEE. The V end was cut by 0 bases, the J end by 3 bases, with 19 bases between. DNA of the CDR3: TGTGCCAGCAGCGTAGCTTCGACTAAGAGGACGCTCTACAATGAGCAGTTCTTC. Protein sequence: CASSVASTKRTLYNEQFF.

The CDR3 bases are TGTGCCAGCAGCCAAGATCTCTTATGGACTAGCACCTACGAGCAGTACTTC. This sequence encodes CASSQDLLWTSTYEQYF. The rearrangement uses TRBV4-2 and TRBJ2-7; 8 nucleotides agree with TRBD2. The junction had 9 bases not matched to a gene; V was cut back by 0 bases and J by 2 bases. CDR1 LGHNA and CDR2 YNFKEQ come from the germline V gene. The CDR3 has 17 amino acids.

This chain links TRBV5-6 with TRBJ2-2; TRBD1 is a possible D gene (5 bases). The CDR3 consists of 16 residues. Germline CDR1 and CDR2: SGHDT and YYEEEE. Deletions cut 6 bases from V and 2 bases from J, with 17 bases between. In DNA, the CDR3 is TGTGCCAGCAACCCCTTAAAGGGGCTTAACACCGGGGAGCTGTTTTTT. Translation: CASNPLKGLNTGELFF. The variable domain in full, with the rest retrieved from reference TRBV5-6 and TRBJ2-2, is DAGVTQSPTHLIKTRGQQVTLRCSPKSGHDTVSWYQQALGQGPQFIFQYYEEEERQRGNFPDRFSGHQFPNYSSELNVNALLLGDSALYLCASNPLKGLNTGELFFGEGSRLTVL.

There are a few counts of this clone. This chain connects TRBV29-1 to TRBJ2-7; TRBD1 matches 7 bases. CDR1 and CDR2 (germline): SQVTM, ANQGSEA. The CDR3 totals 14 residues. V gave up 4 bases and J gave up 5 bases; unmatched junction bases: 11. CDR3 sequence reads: CSVASGTVSNEQYF. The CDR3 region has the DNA TGCAGCGTTGCAAGTGGGACAGTCTCGAACGAGCAGTACTTC.

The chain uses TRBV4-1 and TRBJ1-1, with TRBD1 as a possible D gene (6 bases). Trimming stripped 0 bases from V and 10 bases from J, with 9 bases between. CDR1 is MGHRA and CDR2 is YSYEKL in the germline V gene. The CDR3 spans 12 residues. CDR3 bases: TGCGCCAGCAGCCAAGAGGGGGCTAGAGCTTTCTTT. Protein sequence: CASSQEGARAFF.

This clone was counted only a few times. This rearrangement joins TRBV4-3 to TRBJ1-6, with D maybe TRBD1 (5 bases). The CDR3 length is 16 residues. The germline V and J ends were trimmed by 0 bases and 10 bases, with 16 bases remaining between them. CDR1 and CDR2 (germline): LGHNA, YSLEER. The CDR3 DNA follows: TGCGCCAGCAGCCAAGATTCCCTAGGGGTTCAGTCACCCCTCCACTTT. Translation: CASSQDSLGVQSPLHF.

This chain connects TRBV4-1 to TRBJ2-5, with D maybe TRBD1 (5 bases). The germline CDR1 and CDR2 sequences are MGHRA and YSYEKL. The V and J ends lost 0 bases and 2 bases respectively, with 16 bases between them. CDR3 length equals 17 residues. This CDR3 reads CASSQEKGAATQETQYF. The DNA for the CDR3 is TGCGCCAGCAGCCAAGAAAAAGGGGCAGCGACACAAGAGACCCAGTACTTC.

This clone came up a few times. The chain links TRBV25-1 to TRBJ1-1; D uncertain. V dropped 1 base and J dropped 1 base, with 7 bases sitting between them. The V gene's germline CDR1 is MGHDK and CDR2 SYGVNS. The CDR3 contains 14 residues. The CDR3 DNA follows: TGTGCCAGCAGTGAATCGGTAGGGAACACTGAAGCTTTCTTT. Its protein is CASSESVGNTEAFF. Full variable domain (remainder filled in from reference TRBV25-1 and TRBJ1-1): EADIYQTPRYLVIGTGKKITLECSQTMGHDKMYWYQQDPGMELHLIHYSYGVNSTEKGDLSSESTVSRIRTEHFPLTLESARPSHTSQYLCASSESVGNTEAFFGQGTRLTVV.

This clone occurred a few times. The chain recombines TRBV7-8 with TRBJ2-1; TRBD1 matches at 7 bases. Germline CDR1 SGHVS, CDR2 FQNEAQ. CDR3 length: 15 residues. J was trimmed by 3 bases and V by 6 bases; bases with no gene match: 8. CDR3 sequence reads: CASRRDRDSYNEQFF. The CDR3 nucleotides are TGTGCCAGCAGACGAGACCGGGACAGCTACAATGAGCAGTTCTTC.

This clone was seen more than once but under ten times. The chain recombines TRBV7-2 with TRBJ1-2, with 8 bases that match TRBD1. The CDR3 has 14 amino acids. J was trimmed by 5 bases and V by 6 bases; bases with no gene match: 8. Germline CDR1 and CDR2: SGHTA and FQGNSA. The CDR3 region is CASRQGQGRYGYTF. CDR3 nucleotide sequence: TGTGCCAGCAGACAAGGACAGGGACGATATGGCTACACCTTC.

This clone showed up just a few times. CDR3 loop: CSAGRQGLFF. For the CDR3, the DNA is TGCAGTGCTGGCAGACAGGGGCTGTTTTTT. V gene TRBV20-1 combines with J gene TRBJ1-4; 8 positions agree with TRBD1. Germline V gene data show CDR1 as DFQATT and CDR2 as SNEGSKA (reference sequence). The CDR3 spans 10 residues. With V trimmed by 5 bases and J by 14 bases, 4 bases remained unmatched.

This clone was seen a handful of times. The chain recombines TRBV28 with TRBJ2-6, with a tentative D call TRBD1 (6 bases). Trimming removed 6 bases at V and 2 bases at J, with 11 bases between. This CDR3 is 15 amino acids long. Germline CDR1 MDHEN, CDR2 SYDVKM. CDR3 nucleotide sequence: TGTGCCAGCAGGTCCAGGGGAGCTGGGGCCAACGTCCTGACTTTC. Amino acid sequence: CASRSRGAGANVLTF. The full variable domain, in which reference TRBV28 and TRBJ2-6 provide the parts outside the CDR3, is DVKVTQSSRYLVKRTGEKVFLECVQDMDHENMFWYRQDPGLGLRLIYFSYDVKMKEKGDIPEGYSVSREKKERFSLILESASTNQTSMYLCASRSRGAGANVLTFGAGSRLTVL.

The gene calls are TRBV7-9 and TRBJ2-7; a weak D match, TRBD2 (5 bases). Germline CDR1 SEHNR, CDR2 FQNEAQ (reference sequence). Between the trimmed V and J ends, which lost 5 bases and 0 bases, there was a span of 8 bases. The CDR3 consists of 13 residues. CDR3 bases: TGTGCCAGCAGCGGGAGAATCTCCTACGAGCAGTACTTC. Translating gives CASSGRISYEQYF.

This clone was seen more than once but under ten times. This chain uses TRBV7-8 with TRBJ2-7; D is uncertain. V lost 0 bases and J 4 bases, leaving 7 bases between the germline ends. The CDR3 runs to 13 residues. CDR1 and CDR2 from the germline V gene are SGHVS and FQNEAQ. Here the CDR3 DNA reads TGTGCCAGCAGCTTAGCAGCTCGGTACGAGCAGTACTTC. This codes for CASSLAARYEQYF.

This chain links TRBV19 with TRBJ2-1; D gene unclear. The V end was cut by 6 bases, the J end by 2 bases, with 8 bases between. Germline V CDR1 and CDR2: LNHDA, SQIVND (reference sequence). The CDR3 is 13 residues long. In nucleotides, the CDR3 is TGTGCCAGTAGGGCGGCGACCTACAATGAGCAGTTCTTC. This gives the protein CASRAATYNEQFF.